Following are 28 T cell receptor beta chains from one sample sequenced in a study of naive and memory T cell subsets. An equimolar mix of two oligonucleotides served as the beta constant-region primer for TRBC1 and TRBC2. Each CDR3 protein is one row after TCRdb ran MiXCR on the UMI-ligation and nested PCR reads. The sample contains 23,000 or so distinct CDR3 sequences, about 10% of which appear only once. The source material was central memory CD8+ T cells from blood. These receptors were obtained from a human donor in good health.

This clonotype was observed a few times. The chain uses TRBV10-2 and TRBJ2-3; TRBD2 aligns across 10 bases. In germline, CDR1 is WSHSY, CDR2 SAAADI. The CDR3 is 13 residues long. Trimming at V came to 9 bases and at J to 0 bases, leaving 0 bases not matched to a gene. The CDR3 region has the DNA TGCGCCAGGACTAGCGGGAGCACAGATACGCAGTATTTT. This translates into CARTSGSTDTQYF.

The CDR3 spells CATRHRTGELFF. The DNA for the CDR3 is TGTGCCACCAGACACAGAACCGGGGAGCTGTTTTTT. This chain uses TRBV6-2 or TRBV6-3 with TRBJ2-2; D not certain. V was pared by 10 bases and J by 5 bases, with 11 bases between. The CDR3 runs 12 residues. CDR1 MNHEY and CDR2 SVGEGT come from the germline V gene.

This clonotype was recorded many times. The gene calls are TRBV2 and TRBJ1-5, with D possibly TRBD1 on 6 matching bases. The ends were cut back, 2 bases at V and 1 base at J, with 15 bases in the middle. The CDR3 extends over 17 amino acids. From germline, CDR1 is SNHLY and CDR2 FYNNEI. In DNA form, the CDR3 reads TGTGCCAGCAGTGAAAAGGGCGGGGGCGGGAGCAATCAGCCCCAGCATTTT. Protein product: CASSEKGGGGSNQPQHF.

This clonotype was seen repeatedly, ten times or more. The V call is TRBV19, the J call TRBJ2-6; 13 nucleotides agree with TRBD2. The J segment lost 4 bases and the V segment lost 3 bases, leaving 3 bases of the junction unmatched. CDR1 LNHDA and CDR2 SQIVND come from the germline V gene (reference sequence). CDR3 length: 17 residues. CDR3 coding DNA: TGTGCCAGTAGTATTGGACTAGCGGGAGCCGGGGCCAACGTCCTGACTTTC. It yields the protein CASSIGLAGAGANVLTF.

This clonotype is judged medium-sized. The genes are TRBV15 and TRBJ2-3; 7 nucleotides align to TRBD2. Germline V gene lookup returns CDR1 LNHNV and CDR2 YYDKDF (reference sequence). Trimming at V came to 5 bases and at J to 5 bases, leaving 7 bases not matched to a gene. This CDR3 region has 14 residues. CDR3 sequence (DNA): TGTGCCACCAGCCAAGCGGGAACGAGAGATACGCAGTATTTT. Its translation: CATSQAGTRDTQYF.

The chain links TRBV7-9 to TRBJ2-2, with a tentative D call TRBD1 (7 bases). This CDR3 region has 17 residues. Trimming pared 5 bases from V and 4 bases from J, leaving 20 bases between. Per the germline V gene, CDR1 is SEHNR and CDR2 is FQNEAQ (reference sequence). The CDR3 loop reads CASSTPGGGPGTGELFF. The CDR3 DNA follows: TGTGCCAGCAGCACCCCCGGAGGGGGCCCGGGCACCGGGGAGCTGTTTTTT. The entire variable domain, with the rest obtained from reference TRBV7-9 and TRBJ2-2, is as follows: DTGVSQNPRHKITKRGQNVTFRCDPISEHNRLYWYRQTLGQGPEFLTYFQNEAQLEKSRLLSDRFSAERPKGSFSTLEIQRTEQGDSAMYLCASSTPGGGPGTGELFFGEGSRLTVL.

There are a few counts of this clonotype. This chain links TRBV13 with TRBJ2-3, with D uncertain. Germline CDR1 PRHDT, CDR2 FYEKMQ (reference sequence). The length of the CDR3 is 14 residues. The V and J ends lost 2 bases and 2 bases respectively, with 8 bases between them. The CDR3 sequence is CASSLFQDTDTQYF. As DNA, the CDR3 is TGTGCCAGCAGCTTATTCCAAGACACAGATACGCAGTATTTT.

In this sample, this clonotype turned up many times. The chain couples TRBV5-1 to TRBJ2-4; D is unresolved. V dropped 4 bases and J dropped 0 bases, with 11 bases sitting between them. CDR3 size: 15 residues. Germline lookup yields CDR1 SGHRS and CDR2 YFSETQ. The CDR3 loop is CASSPSDVAKNIQYF. CDR3 bases: TGCGCCAGCAGCCCCTCGGACGTAGCCAAAAACATTCAGTACTTC.

This chain uses TRBV28 with TRBJ2-5; D gene ambiguous. The CDR3 has 13 amino acids. Germline CDR1 and CDR2: MDHEN and SYDVKM. Trimming removed 3 bases at V and 5 bases at J, with 10 bases between. The chain's CDR3 is CASSFGFRETQYF. CDR3 DNA: TGTGCCAGCAGTTTTGGCTTCCGGGAGACCCAGTACTTC.

By sample share, this clonotype is medium-sized (0.01 to 0.1%). The gene calls are TRBV27 and TRBJ2-5, with TRBD2 matching over 12 bases. The CDR3 consists of 16 residues. Germline V gene data show CDR1 as MNHEY and CDR2 as SMNVEV (reference sequence). V lost 5 bases, J lost 4 bases, and 8 bases stayed unmatched. CDR3 sequence (DNA): TGTGCCAGCAGTGGGACTAGCGGGTTCTTTATAGAGACCCAGTACTTC. Translating it yields CASSGTSGFFIETQYF.

This clonotype has just a few counts. The chain uses TRBV9 and TRBJ2-2; 13 bases match TRBD2. V lost 5 bases and J lost 6; bases outside the gene matches: 7. There are 16 residues in the CDR3. Germline-derived CDR1 and CDR2 are SGDLS and YYNGEE. The CDR3 sequence is CASSLGLAGVSGELFF. CDR3 nucleotide sequence: TGTGCCAGCAGTTTAGGACTAGCGGGAGTCTCCGGGGAGCTGTTTTTT.

The genes are TRBV4-1 and TRBJ2-7; 10 bases are a match to TRBD1. The V gene's germline CDR1 is MGHRA and CDR2 YSYEKL. This CDR3 spans 14 amino acids. The junction had 3 bases not matched to a gene; V was cut back by 2 bases and J by 5 bases. CDR3 in amino acids: CASSQWDRGDEQYF. The CDR3, as DNA: TGCGCCAGCAGCCAATGGGACAGGGGAGACGAGCAGTACTTC.

The genes are TRBV23-1 and TRBJ1-4; the D gene is possibly TRBD1 (6 bases). TRBV23-1 is marked as an open reading frame, function uncertain. The germline V and J ends were trimmed by 0 bases and 6 bases, with 20 bases remaining between them. The CDR3 extends over 18 amino acids. The CDR3 bases are TGCGCCAGCAGTCAATCGCGACGGACAGTTCCGATGGATGAAAAACTGTTTTTT. It codes for CASSQSRRTVPMDEKLFF.

This clonotype was detected only a few times. The chain is built from TRBV6-1 and TRBJ1-2; D call uncertain. The CDR3 has 15 amino acids. Germline V lookup: CDR1 MNHNS, CDR2 SASEGT. The V end lost 1 base, the J end lost 8 bases, and 17 bases lay between the germline ends. The CDR3 spells CASSEGVWVDEGYTF. The CDR3 DNA is TGTGCCAGCAGTGAAGGTGTTTGGGTTGACGAAGGCTACACCTTC.

This clonotype occurred many times. The rearrangement joins TRBV5-6 to TRBJ2-2, with TRBD2 matching over 7 bases. The CDR3 contains 15 residues. Germline-derived CDR1 and CDR2 are SGHDT and YYEEEE. V shed 4 bases and J 0 bases; nucleotides not matched to a gene: 3. CDR3 residues: CASSPSGTNTGELFF. The CDR3 coding sequence is TGTGCCAGCAGCCCCAGCGGGACGAACACCGGGGAGCTGTTTTTT.

This clonotype was counted a few times. The rearrangement uses TRBV3-1 and TRBJ2-3, with 14 nucleotides matching TRBD2. The CDR3 extends over 18 amino acids. CDR1 is LGHDT and CDR2 is YNNKEL in the germline V gene (reference sequence). The V and J ends lost 6 bases and 5 bases, in that order; junction bases with no gene match: 13. For the CDR3, the DNA is TGTGCCAGCAGTCACGTTCCTTCGGGACTAGCGGGAGTAGATACGCAGTATTTT. Translation gives CASSHVPSGLAGVDTQYF.

This clonotype was seen many times. J is TRBJ2-7 and V is TRBV27; 9 bases agree with TRBD2. The V segment lost 6 bases and the J segment 0 bases; nucleotides outside the gene matches: 6. Germline V gives CDR1 MNHEY, CDR2 SMNVEV (reference sequence). The CDR3 is made up of 15 amino acids. CDR3 sequence: CASSPGLANSYEQYF. Written as DNA, the CDR3 is TGTGCCAGCAGCCCGGGACTAGCTAACTCCTACGAGCAGTACTTC.

This clonotype came up many times. V is TRBV27 and J is TRBJ2-1, with D perhaps being TRBD1 or TRBD2 (5 bases each). From germline, CDR1 is MNHEY and CDR2 SMNVEV (reference sequence). V was clipped by 8 bases and J by 2 bases, with 13 bases between them. The CDR3 is 14 residues long. CDR3: CASAGDGTYNEQFF. The DNA for the CDR3 is TGTGCCAGCGCCGGGGACGGGACCTACAATGAGCAGTTCTTC.

The chain recombines TRBV20-1 with TRBJ2-1; D unresolved. Trimming cost V 3 bases and J 1 base, with 13 bases left between them. From germline, CDR1 is DFQATT and CDR2 SNEGSKA (reference sequence). The CDR3 sequence is 15 residues long. The CDR3 bases are TGCAGTGCTAGTTCCACAGAGCCTTCCTACAATGAGCAGTTCTTC. Translated: CSASSTEPSYNEQFF.

The chain couples TRBV5-1 to TRBJ1-1; D is ambiguous. This CDR3 is 15 amino acids long. Trimming took 0 bases from V and 0 from J, leaving 9 bases between them. Per the germline V gene, CDR1 is SGHRS and CDR2 is YFSETQ. The CDR3 region is CASSLGSFMNTEAFF. The CDR3 nucleotides are TGCGCCAGCAGCTTGGGCAGCTTCATGAACACTGAAGCTTTCTTT.

This clonotype was observed a few times. The chain uses TRBV24-1 and TRBJ2-7; 10 nucleotides match TRBD1. Germline CDR1 is KGHDR and CDR2 is SFDVKD. The V and J ends lost 7 bases and 3 bases, in that order; junction bases with no gene match: 5. This CDR3 has 14 residues. In DNA form, the CDR3 reads TGTGCCACCAGCGGGACAGGGGATAACTACGAGCAGTACTTC. This encodes CATSGTGDNYEQYF.

This clonotype was seen a few times. The chain uses TRBV11-2 and TRBJ2-5; a possible D gene is TRBD2 (6 bases). Germline V gene sequence: CDR1 SGHAT, CDR2 FQNNGV. Trimming took off 1 base at V and 0 bases at J, with 12 bases between the two ends. The CDR3 covers 16 residues. The CDR3 sequence: CASSLAGAGNQETQYF. The CDR3 DNA is TGTGCCAGCAGCTTAGCGGGCGCGGGGAACCAAGAGACCCAGTACTTC.

This clonotype was counted ten times or more. The chain recombines TRBV29-1 with TRBJ2-1, with D tentatively TRBD1 or TRBD2 (6 bases each). The germline V gene has CDR1 SQVTM and CDR2 ANQGSEA. Trimming removed 6 bases from V and 2 bases from J, with 17 bases in between. The CDR3 consists of 15 residues. The chain's CDR3 is CSVFEGEVPYNEQFF. In nucleotides, the CDR3 is TGCAGCGTGTTCGAGGGGGAGGTGCCCTACAATGAGCAGTTCTTC.

This clonotype was recorded many times. This sequence joins TRBV6-5 and TRBJ2-1; 9 bases line up with TRBD2. CDR1 MNHEY and CDR2 SVGAGI come from the germline V gene. There are 15 residues in the CDR3. Germline trimming cut 5 bases from V and 8 bases from J; bases unmatched to any gene: 10. CDR3 bases: TGTGCCAGCAGTGCCCAGGCGGGAGGGCTCCATGAGCAGTTCTTC. Encoded protein: CASSAQAGGLHEQFF.

In its sample, this clonotype ranks as medium-sized. The J gene is TRBJ2-1, the V gene TRBV28; D may be TRBD1 or TRBD2 (5 bases each). This CDR3 is 14 amino acids long. V lost 5 bases and J lost 5, with 13 bases in between. Germline CDR1 and CDR2: MDHEN and SYDVKM. Written as DNA, the CDR3 is TGTGCCAGCAGTATACAAGGGACGGACAATGAGCAGTTCTTC. This gives the protein CASSIQGTDNEQFF.

This clonotype was recorded many times. This rearrangement joins TRBV28 to TRBJ1-3, with D uncertain. The germline V gene has CDR1 MDHEN and CDR2 SYDVKM. V was pared by 1 base and J by 0 bases, with 10 bases between. The length of the CDR3 is 16 residues. The CDR3 DNA reads as TGTGCCAGCAGTTTATCCCTGACACACTCTGGAAACACCATATATTTT. This translates into CASSLSLTHSGNTIYF.

This clonotype was seen at least ten times. The chain carries TRBV7-3 and TRBJ2-7; 8 nucleotides agree with TRBD2. This CDR3 has 15 amino acids. V shed 0 bases and J 3 bases; nucleotides not matched to a gene: 4. Germline V CDR1 and CDR2: SGHTA, FQGTGA. The CDR3 bases are TGTGCCAGCAGCTTAACGGCTAGCGGGCTCTACGAGCAGTACTTC. Translation: CASSLTASGLYEQYF.

The CDR3 sequence: CASSSPDILAKNIQYF. The CDR3 DNA reads as TGTGCCAGCAGTTCCCCGGACATTCTAGCCAAAAACATTCAGTACTTC. This chain uses TRBV27 with TRBJ2-4; perhaps TRBD1 as D (5 bases). Germline assignment: CDR1 MNHEY and CDR2 SMNVEV (reference sequence). The CDR3 extends over 16 amino acids. V was cut by 4 bases and J by 0 bases, with 13 bases left in between.